Below, 20 T cell receptor beta chains from the same sample are listed, as sequenced in a study of OX40 agonist ivuxolimab in advanced cancers. Measured with immunoSEQ multiplex PCR; TCRdb has only the in-frame clones, and not every one. The data hold 65,000 to 75,000 clones, with approximately 80% observed a single time. This sample comprised CD4+ or CD8+ T cells sorted from blood, obtained in a trial of the OX40 agonist ivuxolimab. Receptor source: an adult with an advanced solid tumor such as melanoma, head and neck, liver or kidney cancer.

This clone was found once. The chain recombines TRBV5-1 with TRBJ2-7, with TRBD2 matching over 10 bases. The CDR3 is made up of 15 amino acids. V lost 2 bases, J lost 1 base, and 3 bases stayed unmatched. Germline values: CDR1 SGHRS, CDR2 YFSETQ. The CDR3 loop reads CASSFLAGVSYEQYF. CDR3 coding DNA: TGCGCCAGCAGCTTTCTAGCGGGAGTTTCCTACGAGCAGTACTTC.

This sequence joins TRBV4-2 and TRBJ2-3, with a tentative D call TRBD2 (5 bases). Germline V gene lookup returns CDR1 LGHNA and CDR2 YNFKEQ. With 0 bases removed from V and 2 bases from J, the gap between germline ends came to 12 bases. This CDR3 spans 16 amino acids. The CDR3 sequence: CASSQDLGRYTDTQYF. The CDR3 nucleotides are TGTGCCAGCAGCCAAGATCTAGGGAGATACACAGATACGCAGTATTTT.

V gene TRBV7-6 combines with J gene TRBJ2-5; 10 nucleotides match TRBD2. There are 15 residues in the CDR3. V dropped 5 bases and J dropped 3; count of bases not matched to a gene: 6. CDR1 is SGHVS and CDR2 is FNYEAQ in the germline V gene. CDR3 region: CASSHLAGGKETQYF. CDR3 DNA: TGTGCCAGCAGCCACTTAGCGGGGGGAAAAGAGACCCAGTACTTC.

The V call is TRBV19, the J call TRBJ2-1; D gene unclear. V was cut by 3 bases and J by 2 bases, with 8 bases left in between. Germline V gene lookup returns CDR1 LNHDA and CDR2 SQIVND (reference sequence). This CDR3 comprises 14 residues. CDR3 coding DNA: TGTGCCAGTAGTATGGAGCCGGCCTACAATGAGCAGTTCTTC. Protein sequence: CASSMEPAYNEQFF.

The gene calls are TRBV2 and TRBJ2-1; no definite D call. Looked up from germline, CDR1 is SNHLY and CDR2 is FYNNEI. Trimming shortened V by 6 bases and J by 5 bases, and 11 bases separated the two germline ends. This CDR3 has 13 amino acids. CDR3 sequence (DNA): TGTGCCAGCAGACCCCGGGCCCACAATGAGCAGTTCTTC. It codes for CASRPRAHNEQFF.

This clone has just a few counts. The V gene is TRBV5-6, the J gene TRBJ2-4; D may correspond to TRBD1 or TRBD2 (5 bases each). Per the germline V gene, CDR1 is SGHDT and CDR2 is YYEEEE. The CDR3 is made up of 17 amino acids. Trimming removed 0 bases from V and 1 base from J, with 14 bases in between. In DNA form, the CDR3 reads TGTGCCAGCAGCTTGGCCTGGGGCGGGTCGGCCAAAAACATTCAGTACTTC. It yields the protein CASSLAWGGSAKNIQYF.

This chain joins TRBV2 and TRBJ1-2, with TRBD1 as a possible D gene (6 bases). Between the trimmed V and J ends, which lost 8 bases and 6 bases, there was a span of 13 bases. The CDR3 is 12 amino acids. Looked up from germline, CDR1 is SNHLY and CDR2 is FYNNEI. CDR3: CASGGGRDGYTF. The CDR3 DNA reads TGTGCCAGCGGGGGGGGGCGCGATGGCTACACCTTC.

V is TRBV2 and J is TRBJ2-5, with 13 nucleotides matching TRBD2. Germline V gives CDR1 SNHLY, CDR2 FYNNEI. The trim removed 2 bases at V and 11 bases at J, leaving 5 bases unmatched. The CDR3 is 14 residues long. As DNA, the CDR3 is TGTGCCAGCAGTGAATGGACTAGCGGGGGTCTTCAGTACTTC. The encoded protein is CASSEWTSGGLQYF.

Here the CDR3 DNA reads TGTGCCAGCAGCCGACCTCAGGGCGCCGGGGAGCTGTTTTTT. As protein: CASSRPQGAGELFF. The chain uses TRBV7-9 and TRBJ2-2; D is possibly TRBD1 (5 bases). The germline V gene encodes CDR1 SEHNR and CDR2 FQNEAQ (reference sequence). Trimming removed 5 bases at V and 6 bases at J, with 13 bases between. CDR3 length: 14 residues.

The chain's CDR3 is CASSNPPPPENRGRPYEQYV. CDR3 in DNA: TGTGCCAGCAGCAACCCCCCCCCGCCGGAGAACAGGGGGCGCCCATACGAGCAGTACGTC. The chain carries TRBV21-1 and TRBJ2-7; the table names TRBD1, a call not compared with the DNA. TRBV21-1 is a pseudogene. The CDR3 has 20 residues.

The chain joins TRBV6-6 to TRBJ2-3, with 9 positions matching TRBD2. V was pared by 5 bases and J by 0 bases, with 6 bases of the junction left unmatched. In germline, CDR1 is MNHNY, CDR2 SVGAGI (reference sequence). This CDR3 contains 16 residues. The CDR3 protein is CASSPKRGASTDTQYF. In nucleotides, the CDR3 is TGTGCCAGCAGTCCGAAGCGGGGGGCCAGCACAGATACGCAGTATTTT.

V and J are TRBV2 and TRBJ2-2; 7 bases are a match to TRBD2. Losses at the gene ends were 8 bases for V and 0 bases for J; bases not matched to a gene: 3. CDR3 length: 14 amino acids. CDR1 is SNHLY, CDR2 FYNNEI, per germline. In DNA, the CDR3 is TGTGCCAGCGGTAGCGGGCCGAACACCGGGGAGCTGTTTTTT. This codes for CASGSGPNTGELFF.

The rearrangement uses TRBV4-3 and TRBJ2-7; D is unresolved. This CDR3 is built from 15 residues. Germline CDR1 and CDR2: LGHNA and YSLEER. The germline V and J ends were trimmed by 1 base and 1 base, with 11 bases remaining between them. CDR3 amino acids: CASSQGSVASYEQYF. CDR3 sequence (DNA): TGCGCCAGCAGCCAAGGGTCGGTTGCATCCTACGAGCAGTACTTC.

V is TRBV2 and J is TRBJ2-3; 9 positions agree with TRBD2. Per the germline V gene, CDR1 is SNHLY and CDR2 is FYNNEI. V gave up 2 bases and J gave up 1 base; unmatched junction bases: 7. The CDR3 sequence is 17 residues long. CDR3 sequence (DNA): TGTGCCAGCAGTGAAAACCCCCGGACTAGCGGCACAGATACGCAGTATTTT. This gives the protein CASSENPRTSGTDTQYF.

This chain connects TRBV5-1 to TRBJ2-2, with 10 bases matching TRBD1. With 3 bases clipped from V and 5 bases from J, the junction kept 4 bases outside the gene matches. The CDR3 consists of 15 residues. The germline V gene has CDR1 SGHRS and CDR2 YFSETQ. The CDR3 sequence is CASSSGQGGTGELFF. The CDR3 DNA reads as TGCGCCAGCAGCTCCGGACAGGGGGGAACCGGGGAGCTGTTTTTT.

V and J are TRBV6-4 and TRBJ2-3, with D unclear. The germline gives CDR1 MRHNA, CDR2 SNTAGT. There are 13 residues in the CDR3. Trimming removed 2 bases at V and 8 bases at J, with 11 bases between. CDR3 in DNA: TGTGCCAGCAGTGACGACTCCTCGGGTACGCAGTATTTT. Translating gives CASSDDSSGTQYF.

This chain connects TRBV29-1 to TRBJ2-1, with D perhaps TRBD1 (6 bases). Trimming left V 7 bases short and J 4 bases short, with 17 bases between. Germline V CDR1 and CDR2: SQVTM, ANQGSEA. The CDR3 covers 14 residues. CDR3: CSAKKGGSYNEQFF. The CDR3 bases are TGCAGCGCAAAGAAAGGGGGTTCTTACAATGAGCAGTTCTTC.

This clone was picked up one time. The gene calls are TRBV19 and TRBJ1-6; D gene unclear. The CDR3 contains 13 residues. The germline V and J ends were trimmed by 7 bases and 2 bases, with 6 bases remaining between them. Germline values: CDR1 LNHDA, CDR2 SQIVND (reference sequence). CDR3 bases: TGTGCCAGTAATCTCGCCTATAATTCACCCCTCCACTTT. Translation gives CASNLAYNSPLHF.

The genes are TRBV10-2 and TRBJ2-1; 14 bases are shared with TRBD2. Germline CDR1 WSHSY, CDR2 SAAADI. This CDR3 comprises 15 residues. V trimming: 6 bases; J trimming: 7 bases; junction bases outside the gene matches: 5. CDR3 bases: TGCGCCAGCAGAGGACTAGCGGGAGGCCTTAATGAGCAGTTCTTC. This translates into CASRGLAGGLNEQFF.

This clone showed up just a few times. V and J are TRBV5-1 and TRBJ2-5; TRBD2 matches 10 bases. V lost 4 bases and J lost 1; bases outside the gene matches: 10. Germline V gene lookup returns CDR1 SGHRS and CDR2 YFSETQ. The CDR3 contains 17 residues. The CDR3 region is CASSLEGQRGGQETQYF. CDR3 DNA sequence: TGCGCCAGCAGCCTGGAGGGCCAGCGGGGGGGCCAAGAGACCCAGTACTTC.